This T cell receptor beta chain was recorded in a study of cytotoxic CD8 clonotypes in ibrutinib-treated CLL. For the study at large: Overall, approximately 25 responses were partial and 2 complete; following median 68 months, about 14 patients stayed remitted and about 12 progressed.

The protocol was immunoSEQ multiplex PCR, while the TCRdb copy is restricted to in-frame clones and leaves out a portion. This sample yields tens of thousands of clones, of which around 82% are seen a single time; roughly 7.1% belongs to the top ten. Germline V gene lookup returns CDR1 MNHEY and CDR2 SVGAGI. CDR3 length: 14 residues. Between the trimmed V and J ends, which lost 8 bases and 6 bases, there was a span of 20 bases. The clonotype comes from a human donor with chronic lymphocytic leukemia. The V and J genes are TRBV6-5 and TRBJ2-7; the D is unclear. The material sequenced was PBMCs, taken at disease progression, from a patient treated with ibrutinib. CDR3 protein: CASSDDFTPGEQYF. In DNA, the CDR3 is TGTGCCAGCTCCGATGATTTCACTCCGGGCGAGCAGTACTTC.